The clone carrying this T cell receptor (beta chain) has at least ten counts. TCRdb processed the 5' RACE reads anew with MiXCR; each CDR3 protein has one entry. The table records about 54,000 distinct CDR3 sequences, 17% of them present only once. This sequence was found in a female donor with breast cancer. Sequenced sample: naive CD4+ T cells sorted from blood. Subset given: naive CD4+ T cells, CD4+CD45RA+CD25-.

In DNA form, the CDR3 reads TGTGCCAGCAGTGTTCGGCAGGGAAATCAGCCCCAGCATTTT. Residues: CASSVRQGNQPQHF. The chain links TRBV2 to TRBJ1-5; a possible D gene is TRBD1 (5 bases). Germline CDR1 reads SNHLY; CDR2 reads FYNNEI. There are 14 residues in the CDR3. V gave up 4 bases and J gave up 4 bases, with 11 bases separating them.